The clone carrying this T cell receptor gamma chain was picked up many times. Its antigen is still unknown. The TCRdb protein comes from a much larger clone and disagrees with this DNA's translation at residue 4, likely due to a read error; the protein given here is derived from the DNA. The data are from a study of γδ T cells in repeated Plasmodium falciparum infection. The wider study: Donors were malaria-exposed Malian children or age- and gender-matched Australian children. Whole-study findings and limits: Vgamma9/Vdelta2+ T cells showed a stable polyclonal repertoire with shared TCRgamma sequences. One small rural Malian village, predominantly a single ethnic group, supplied the cohort.

Vgamma9/Vdelta2+ and Vdelta2-negative gammadelta T cells were flow-sorted from PBMC for bulk sequencing. TCRdb redid the clone calls on the multiplex PCR reads with CATT. The sample records 12,000 to 15,000 gamma-chain clones, about 1.5% being singletons. The CDR3 loop spans 14 amino acids. Looked up from germline, CDR1 is VTNTFY and CDR2 is YDVSTARD (reference sequence). The rearrangement links TRGV3 to TRGJ1 or TRGJ2. This TCR came from a pool of human donors (malaria-infected and uninfected, not separated). Sequencing was carried out using gamma-delta T cells from blood. The chain's CDR3 is CATRDRRGYYKKLF. CDR3 nucleotide sequence: TGTGCCACCAGGGACAGGCGAGGGTATTATAAGAAACTCTTT.